This entry features one T cell receptor beta chain sequence. The CDR3 covers 14 residues. V lost 2 bases to trimming and J lost 2 bases; unmatched junction nucleotides: 2. The germline CDR1 and CDR2 sequences are SGHRS and YFSETQ. Method: immunoSEQ multiplex PCR; TCRdb's copy keeps in-frame clones and lacks some. The sample has around 230,000 clones, around 90% seen once. The record originates from a study of blood T cell repertoires in COVID-19. Sequenced: peripheral blood. The source is a man in his fifties or sixties who had recovered from COVID-19. The chain carries TRBV5-1 and TRBJ2-5; TRBD2 matches at 8 bases. The DNA of the CDR3 is TGCGCCAGCAGCTTAGCGGGGGTGCAAGAGACCCAGTACTTC. This codes for CASSLAGVQETQYF.